The clone carrying this T cell receptor beta chain came up many times. What it binds is unknown. Amplification of TCR alpha and beta CDR3 regions from RNA used iRepertoire nested multiplex PCR. Tissue mRNA or PBMC total RNA, 100-400 ng, went into one-step reverse transcription and amplification. TCRdb reprocessed the multiplex PCR reads with MiXCR, giving one entry per CDR3 protein. Among about 93,000 distinct CDR3 sequences listed, approximately 40% were seen once. Germline CDR1 reads MDHEN; CDR2 reads SYDVKM. V lost 3 bases and J lost 6, with 11 bases in between. The CDR3 has 13 residues. The data were taken from a study of glioma-infiltrating T cells. Broader study findings: Above-expected tissue-blood divergence occurred in all gliomas, most in low-grade ones. Very few CDR3 sequences were shared between tissue and blood.

The receptor was derived from a human donor with low-grade glioma or glioblastoma, undergoing nonglioma brain surgery, or in good health (not recorded which). The chain is built from TRBV28 and TRBJ1-1, with TRBD1 as a possible D gene (6 bases). Sequences were obtained from glioma tissue, nonneoplastic brain tissue, or PBMCs (not recorded which). The DNA for the CDR3 is TGTGCCAGCAGTTTTCAGGGGAGGCCTGAAGCTTTCTTT. This encodes CASSFQGRPEAFF.